This T cell receptor beta chain derives from a study of shared clonotypes between healthy human individuals. For the study at large: The donor group consisted of a couple of women and a few men, aged 18 to 49.

Study-wide points: Between a handful of donors, naive CD4 clonotypes were shared at a level of around 5.1%.

V lost 1 base and J lost 3, with 10 bases in between. Germline CDR1 reads SEHNR; CDR2 reads FQNEAQ (reference sequence). CDR3 length equals 14 residues. Using immunoSEQ multiplex PCR, the repertoire was profiled, and TCRdb retains in-frame clones only, with some absent. The data show roughly 2 million clones, approximately 95% seen once. As for this clone: Antigen: not known.

The chain employs TRBV7-9 and TRBJ2-7; D remains ambiguous. The sequenced material came from naive CD4+ T cells sorted from blood. Subset indicated: CD45RA+ positively selected. The origin of this receptor is a man younger than 30 in good health. CDR3 protein: CASSLGAVDYEQYF. In DNA form, the CDR3 reads TGTGCCAGCAGCTTAGGCGCAGTCGACTACGAGCAGTACTTC.